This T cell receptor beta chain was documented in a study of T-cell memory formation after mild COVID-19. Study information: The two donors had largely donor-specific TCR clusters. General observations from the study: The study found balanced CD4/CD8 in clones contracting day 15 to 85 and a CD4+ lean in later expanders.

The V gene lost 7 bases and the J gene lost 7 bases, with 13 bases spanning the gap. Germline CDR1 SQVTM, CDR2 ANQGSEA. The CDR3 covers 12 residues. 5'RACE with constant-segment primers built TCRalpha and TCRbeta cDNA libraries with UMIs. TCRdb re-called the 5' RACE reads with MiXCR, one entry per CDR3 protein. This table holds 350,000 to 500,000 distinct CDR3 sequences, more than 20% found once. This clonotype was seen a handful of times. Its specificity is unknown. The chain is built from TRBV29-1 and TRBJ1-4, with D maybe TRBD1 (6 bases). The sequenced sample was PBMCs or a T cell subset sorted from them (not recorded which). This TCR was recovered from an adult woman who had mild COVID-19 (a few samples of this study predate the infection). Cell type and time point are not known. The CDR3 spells CSAGQTGEKLFF. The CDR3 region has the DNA TGCAGCGCCGGACAGACGGGTGAAAAACTGTTTTTT.